One T cell receptor (beta chain) is described in this entry. The data derive from a study of control samples from healthy donors and cancer patients. The V and J ends lost 4 bases and 1 base respectively, with 14 bases between them. CDR3 length: 16 amino acids. Germline lookup yields CDR1 MGHDK and CDR2 SYGVNS. The data were produced by immunoSEQ multiplex PCR, yet TCRdb's version contains in-frame clones alone and is incomplete. The table has 150,000 or so clones, about 86% seen once. Sequenced material: blood. This chain links TRBV25-1 with TRBJ1-5; a weak D match, TRBD1 (6 bases). The sequence derives from a man aged 18 to 30 in good health. The CDR3 reads CASSAGARDSNQPQHF. For the CDR3, the DNA is TGTGCCAGCAGTGCGGGGGCCCGGGACAGCAATCAGCCCCAGCATTTT.